The 8 T cell receptor beta chains presented below share a single source sample, sequenced in a study of blood T cell repertoires in COVID-19. The method was immunoSEQ multiplex PCR; TCRdb's version includes in-frame clones alone and lacks a portion of them. The top ten hold approximately 7.2% of the sample, which has around 250,000 clones, approximately 86% seen once. Sequences were obtained from peripheral blood. These TCRs come from a woman aged 70-85 years with active or convalescent COVID-19.

V is TRBV7-2 and J is TRBJ1-2, with TRBD1 matching over 9 bases. CDR1 is SGHTA and CDR2 is FQGNSA in the germline V gene. V was clipped by 5 bases and J by 6 bases; unmatched bases: 7. The CDR3 contains 14 residues. The CDR3 nucleotides read TGTGCCAGCAGCCTTAGACAGGGGGAGGATGGCTACACCTTC. This encodes CASSLRQGEDGYTF. Full variable domain (rest looked up from reference TRBV7-2 and TRBJ1-2): GAGVSQSPSNKVTEKGKDVELRCDPISGHTALYWYRQSLGQGLEFLIYFQGNSAPDKSGLPSDRFSAERTGGSVSTLTIQRTQQEDSAVYLCASSLRQGEDGYTFGSGTRLTVV.

The chain links TRBV5-1 to TRBJ2-7, with 9 nucleotides matching TRBD1. Germline V CDR1 and CDR2: SGHRS, YFSETQ. The trim removed 1 base at V and 3 bases at J, leaving 11 bases unmatched. CDR3 length: 17 amino acids. Written as DNA, the CDR3 is TGCGCCAGCAGCTTGTTTCTTGTCGGACAGGGGAACTACGAGCAGTACTTC. Amino acid sequence: CASSLFLVGQGNYEQYF.

The J gene is TRBJ2-1, the V gene TRBV11-2; tentative D call: TRBD1 (5 bases). The CDR3 loop spans 12 amino acids. Trimming left V 0 bases short and J 10 bases short, with 7 bases between. Germline CDR1 is SGHAT and CDR2 is FQNNGV. The CDR3 loop is CASSLERQEQFF. CDR3 coding DNA: TGTGCCAGCAGCTTAGAGCGACAGGAGCAGTTCTTC.

The chain is built from TRBV2 and TRBJ2-7; TRBD2 might be the D (6 bases). Germline V gives CDR1 SNHLY, CDR2 FYNNEI. This CDR3 is built from 14 residues. The V gene lost 10 bases and the J gene lost 0 bases, with 16 bases spanning the gap. CDR3 residues: CAILRDGSSYEQYF. CDR3 sequence (DNA): TGTGCCATTCTCCGGGACGGGAGCTCCTACGAGCAGTACTTC.

The CDR3 region is CASSAGTESYEQYF. The CDR3 DNA reads TGTGCCAGCAGCGCCGGGACAGAATCCTACGAGCAGTACTTC. This chain links TRBV9 with TRBJ2-7; 7 bases agree with TRBD1. Trimming cost V 3 bases and J 1 base; bases outside gene matches: 4. The V gene's germline CDR1 is SGDLS and CDR2 YYNGEE. CDR3 size: 14 residues. Full variable domain (rest looked up from reference TRBV9 and TRBJ2-7): DSGVTQTPKHLITATGQRVTLRCSPRSGDLSVYWYQQSLDQGLQFLIQYYNGEERAKGNILERFSAQQFPDLHSELNLSSLELGDSALYFCASSAGTESYEQYFGPGTRLTVT.

The chain is built from TRBV9 and TRBJ1-1, with D unresolved. Germline CDR1 reads SGDLS; CDR2 reads YYNGEE. This CDR3 is built from 13 residues. Deletions cut 2 bases from V and 4 bases from J, with 9 bases between. The CDR3 coding sequence is TGTGCCAGCAGCGTGACGGCTAGCACTGAAGCTTTCTTT. This sequence encodes CASSVTASTEAFF.

This chain connects TRBV4-1 to TRBJ1-1, with 8 bases fitting TRBD1. Trimming at V came to 5 bases and at J to 3 bases, leaving 11 bases not matched to a gene. The CDR3 loop spans 16 amino acids. Looked up from germline, CDR1 is MGHRA and CDR2 is YSYEKL. This CDR3 is CASSTRDRRGDTEAFF. The CDR3, as DNA: TGCGCCAGCAGCACCCGGGACAGGAGGGGGGACACTGAAGCTTTCTTT.

V usage is TRBV6-6 and J usage is TRBJ1-6, with TRBD1 as a possible D gene (6 bases). The CDR3 length is 16 residues. Germline assignment: CDR1 MNHNY and CDR2 SVGAGI (reference sequence). With 6 bases removed from V and 12 bases from J, the gap between germline ends came to 24 bases. The CDR3 reads CASRPRGEGGREPLHF. In nucleotides, the CDR3 is TGTGCCAGCAGGCCGCGGGGGGAAGGGGGTCGCGAACCCCTCCACTTT.